One and the same sample provided the 12 T cell receptor beta chains below, sequenced in a study of monozygotic twins with inflammatory bowel disease. No DNA is given; TCRdb re-called the 5' RACE reads and lists each CDR3 protein once. The sample has over 200,000 distinct CDR3 sequences. The sample consisted of blood. Receptors originate from a human donor with ulcerative colitis or Crohn's disease, or a healthy co-twin of an affected twin (not recorded which).

This chain joins TRBV5-1 and TRBJ1-2; the TRBD1 assignment by TCRdb is unverifiable without DNA. Germline loops: CDR1 SGHRS, CDR2 YFSETQ. The CDR3 is 15 amino acids. The chain's CDR3 is CASSLAAGADYGYTF. Looking up the rest from reference TRBV5-1 and TRBJ1-2 gives the full variable domain: KAGVTQTPRYLIKTRGQQVTLSCSPISGHRSVSWYQQTPGQGLQFLFEYFSETQRNKGNFPGRFSGRQFSNSRSEMNVSTLELGDSALYLCASSLAAGADYGYTFGSGTRLTVV.

The rearrangement uses TRBV7-4 and TRBJ1-1; the TCRdb call, TRBD1, lacks DNA for checking. There are 15 residues in the CDR3. The V gene's germline CDR1 is SGHVT and CDR2 SQSDAQ. The CDR3 spells CASSLALGQYTEAFF.

This CDR3 is CASASGGRNEQFF. The chain uses TRBV12-3 or TRBV12-4 and TRBJ2-1; lacking DNA, the TRBD2 call made by TCRdb goes unchecked. This CDR3 spans 13 amino acids.

The chain couples TRBV6-2 or TRBV6-3 to TRBJ2-1; without DNA, the TCRdb call of TRBD2 cannot be checked. This CDR3 contains 15 residues. Looked up from germline, CDR1 is MNHEY and CDR2 is SVGEGT. This CDR3 is CASRNSGGAWNEQFF.

This chain joins TRBV20-1 and TRBJ2-3; TCRdb picks TRBD1, but there is no DNA to check that call. The CDR3 contains 18 residues. The V gene's germline CDR1 is DFQATT and CDR2 SNEGSKA (reference sequence). The CDR3 loop reads CSARDVLAGGKLTDTQYF.

This chain links TRBV27 with TRBJ2-3; TCRdb calls TRBD1, which cannot be checked without DNA. Germline V CDR1 and CDR2: MNHEY, SMNVEV (reference sequence). This CDR3 contains 14 residues. The CDR3 protein is CASSFIPGSDTQYF.

J is TRBJ1-6 and V is TRBV2. The length of the CDR3 is 13 residues. Germline CDR1 SNHLY, CDR2 FYNNEI. CDR3 sequence reads: CASGDDYNSPLHF.

The chain has TRBV6-6 and TRBJ2-7. The length of the CDR3 is 12 residues. Germline CDR1 MNHNY, CDR2 SVGAGI (reference sequence). CDR3 region: CASIDRAYEQYF.

This chain links TRBV7-2 with TRBJ2-1; TCRdb's D gene call, TRBD2, goes unchecked for lack of DNA. There are 13 residues in the CDR3. CDR1 is SGHTA and CDR2 is FQGNSA in the germline V gene. The CDR3 here is CASSYGPMFLQFF.

The chain employs TRBV20-1 and TRBJ2-2; TCRdb's assignment of TRBD2 cannot be checked, as there is no DNA. Germline V CDR1 and CDR2: DFQATT, SNEGSKA (reference sequence). CDR3 length: 14 residues. CDR3 residues: CSAPNVGRAGELFF.

The chain recombines TRBV12-3 or TRBV12-4 with TRBJ1-1. The CDR3 runs 13 residues. The chain's CDR3 is CASSLIGVIGAFF.

This sequence joins TRBV20-1 and TRBJ2-5; lacking DNA, the TRBD2 call made by TCRdb goes unchecked. In germline, CDR1 is DFQATT, CDR2 SNEGSKA (reference sequence). The CDR3 loop spans 15 amino acids. This CDR3 is CSARGLADRLETQYF.